Following are 26 T cell receptor beta chains from one sample sequenced in a study of long-term antiretroviral therapy in people with HIV. Sequencing used immunoSEQ v3.0 at survey level. Clones were read by immunoSEQ multiplex PCR, and TCRdb kept only the in-frame ones, dropping some. This sample has about 16,000 clones, with around 85% found just once. Sequenced here: unsorted PBMCs, sampled roughly 1.2 years before starting antiretroviral therapy. These receptors all stem from a young man with HIV.

The chain employs TRBV5-1 and TRBJ2-1; no clear D. V shed 3 bases and J shed 0 bases, with 10 bases lying between them. The CDR3 length is 15 residues. CDR1 and CDR2 from the germline V gene are SGHRS and YFSETQ. CDR3 in DNA: TGCGCCAGCAGCTCCGACGGAGCCTCCTACAATGAGCAGTTCTTC. It specifies CASSSDGASYNEQFF.

The chain links TRBV28 to TRBJ1-2; D possibly corresponds to TRBD1 (5 bases). CDR3 length equals 15 residues. Per the germline V gene, CDR1 is MDHEN and CDR2 is SYDVKM. Trimming pared 1 base from V and 8 bases from J, leaving 17 bases between. In nucleotides, the CDR3 is TGTGCCAGCAGTTTATCCTCCTGGGGCCCTCAAGGCTACACCTTC. The encoded protein is CASSLSSWGPQGYTF.

The chain couples TRBV9 to TRBJ2-2, with unresolved D. This CDR3 is built from 16 residues. Germline V lookup: CDR1 SGDLS, CDR2 YYNGEE. V lost 4 bases to trimming and J lost 3 bases, with 16 bases between them. The CDR3 spells CASSLRAGSYTGELFF. CDR3 coding DNA: TGTGCCAGCAGCCTCAGAGCCGGGTCCTACACCGGGGAGCTGTTTTTT.

This chain links TRBV27 with TRBJ2-1; D possibly uses TRBD1 or TRBD2 (5 bases each). Germline-derived CDR1 and CDR2 are MNHEY and SMNVEV (reference sequence). V lost 6 bases to trimming and J lost 8 bases, with 17 bases between them. CDR3 length: 14 residues. The CDR3 reads CASRTLQGSDEQFF. CDR3 nucleotide sequence: TGTGCCAGCAGGACCCTTCAGGGTAGCGATGAGCAGTTCTTC.

The rearrangement links TRBV7-8 to TRBJ1-1, with D possibly being TRBD1 (6 bases). The germline V and J ends were trimmed by 5 bases and 4 bases, with 20 bases remaining between them. The CDR3 is made up of 16 amino acids. From germline, CDR1 is SGHVS and CDR2 FQNEAQ. DNA of the CDR3: TGTGCCAGCAGCCCAACCTACAGGGAACTTTTCACTGAAGCTTTCTTT. This gives the protein CASSPTYRELFTEAFF.

CDR3 nucleotides: TGCAGCGTCGGGGACAGGGACTACGAGCAGTACTTC. Its translation: CSVGDRDYEQYF. This chain joins TRBV29-1 and TRBJ2-7; TRBD1 matches 9 bases. The ends lost 6 bases at V and 3 bases at J; junction bases unmatched: 3. The germline V gene encodes CDR1 SQVTM and CDR2 ANQGSEA. The CDR3 length is 12 residues.

The V gene is TRBV2, the J gene TRBJ2-7, with 8 bases that match TRBD1. V shed 6 bases and J 5 bases; nucleotides not matched to a gene: 12. The CDR3 spans 15 residues. Germline loops: CDR1 SNHLY, CDR2 FYNNEI. The CDR3 sequence: CASSPGVTGGHEQYF. The DNA for the CDR3 is TGTGCCAGCAGCCCTGGGGTTACAGGGGGGCACGAGCAGTACTTC.

The chain combines TRBV18 with TRBJ2-5; D might be TRBD2 (6 bases). The CDR3 spans 12 residues. Looked up from germline, CDR1 is KGHSH and CDR2 is LQKENI. Trimming shortened V by 3 bases and J by 5 bases, and 7 bases separated the two germline ends. The CDR3 loop reads CASSPSGETQYF. The DNA of the CDR3 is TGTGCCAGCTCACCCAGCGGGGAGACCCAGTACTTC.

The chain joins TRBV5-5 to TRBJ2-2, with D unresolved. The CDR3 spans 14 residues. The germline CDR1 and CDR2 sequences are SGHKS and YYEKEE (reference sequence). The V end lost 4 bases, the J end lost 1 base, and 8 bases lay between the germline ends. CDR3: CASSGNRNTGELFF. DNA of the CDR3: TGTGCCAGCAGCGGGAACAGGAACACCGGGGAGCTGTTTTTT.

The V and J genes are TRBV2 and TRBJ1-5; 7 bases map to TRBD1. J gave up 2 bases and V 6 bases, and 19 bases lay outside the gene matches. CDR1 and CDR2 (germline): SNHLY, FYNNEI. The CDR3 sequence is 19 residues long. CDR3 in amino acids: CASSPYLLRGQGGNQPQHF. The CDR3 nucleotides are TGTGCCAGCAGCCCGTATTTGTTAAGGGGGCAGGGGGGCAATCAGCCCCAGCATTTT.

This chain uses TRBV28 with TRBJ2-7; TRBD1 is a possible D gene (6 bases). Germline V gene lookup returns CDR1 MDHEN and CDR2 SYDVKM. V was trimmed by 7 bases and J by 3 bases, leaving 13 bases between them. The CDR3 sequence is 13 residues long. CDR3 nucleotides: TGTGCCAGCACCGTTGGACAGTACTACGAGCAGTACTTC. Encoded protein: CASTVGQYYEQYF.

The rearrangement joins TRBV5-1 to TRBJ2-5, with D possibly being TRBD1 (5 bases). The DNA matches TRBJ2-7 better at its end, which makes the J call doubtful. The CDR3 is made up of 15 amino acids. Germline V CDR1 and CDR2: SGHRS, YFSETQ. CDR3 in DNA: TGCGCCAGCAGCTTAGACAGCCTGAGATCCTACGAGCAGTACTTC. Residues: CASSLDSLRSYEQYF.

This clone appeared a few times. The V and J genes are TRBV2 and TRBJ1-1; D is uncertain. CDR3 length equals 16 residues. The V gene's germline CDR1 is SNHLY and CDR2 FYNNEI. V lost 6 bases to trimming and J lost 1 base, with 18 bases between them. CDR3 in amino acids: CASRVKWRRENTEAFF. The CDR3 DNA follows: TGTGCCAGCAGAGTGAAGTGGCGGCGAGAGAACACTGAAGCTTTCTTT. Complete variable domain (other parts from reference TRBV2 and TRBJ1-1): EPEVTQTPSHQVTQMGQEVILRCVPISNHLYFYWYRQILGQKVEFLVSFYNNEISEKSEIFDDQFSVERPDGSNFTLKIRSTKLEDSAMYFCASRVKWRRENTEAFFGQGTRLTVV.

This chain joins TRBV14 and TRBJ2-5; D ambiguous. V dropped 0 bases and J dropped 1 base, with 6 bases sitting between them. The germline CDR1 and CDR2 sequences are SGHDN and FVKESK. This CDR3 is 14 amino acids long. The CDR3 loop reads CASSQDNIQETQYF. CDR3 coding DNA: TGTGCCAGCAGCCAAGATAACATCCAAGAGACCCAGTACTTC.

The gene calls are TRBV27 and TRBJ2-2; 8 bases match TRBD1. Germline-derived CDR1 and CDR2 are MNHEY and SMNVEV (reference sequence). Germline trimming cut 2 bases from V and 2 bases from J; bases unmatched to any gene: 1. This CDR3 is built from 15 residues. The chain's CDR3 is CASSLGTGNTGELFF. The CDR3 DNA reads as TGTGCCAGCAGTTTAGGGACAGGAAACACCGGGGAGCTGTTTTTT.

This chain connects TRBV19 to TRBJ1-1, with D possibly being TRBD1 (5 bases). The V gene's germline CDR1 is LNHDA and CDR2 SQIVND (reference sequence). The CDR3 runs 13 residues. Trimming left V 7 bases short and J 5 bases short, with 14 bases between. The CDR3 coding sequence is TGTGCCAGTACCCAAGACAGACTGACTGAAGCTTTCTTT. It specifies CASTQDRLTEAFF. Filled out from reference TRBV19 and TRBJ1-1, the complete variable domain reads DGGITQSPKYLFRKEGQNVTLSCEQNLNHDAMYWYRQDPGQGLRLIYYSQIVNDFQKGDIAEGYSVSREKKESFPLTVTSAQKNPTAFYLCASTQDRLTEAFFGQGTRLTVV.

This chain links TRBV18 with TRBJ2-2; the match to TRBD1 covers 7 bases. The CDR3 sequence is 15 residues long. CDR1 and CDR2 from the germline V gene are KGHSH and LQKENI. V shed 6 bases, J shed 4 bases, and the junction held 8 bases outside the gene matches. This chain's CDR3 is CASSPDQGVTGELFF. The CDR3 DNA reads as TGTGCCAGCTCCCCCGACCAGGGGGTCACCGGGGAGCTGTTTTTT.

This clone has a handful of counts. This rearrangement joins TRBV11-2 to TRBJ1-6, with a tentative D call TRBD1 (5 bases). The V gene's germline CDR1 is SGHAT and CDR2 FQNNGV. The V end lost 5 bases, the J end lost 1 base, and 18 bases lay between the germline ends. The CDR3 has 18 amino acids. CDR3 region: CASSQSQGTWSYNSPLHF. The CDR3 nucleotides are TGTGCCAGCAGCCAGTCGCAGGGAACGTGGTCCTATAATTCACCCCTCCACTTT.

The chain is built from TRBV6-4 and TRBJ1-2, with no clear D. The V end was cut by 3 bases, the J end by 2 bases, with 7 bases between. The germline V gene encodes CDR1 MRHNA and CDR2 SNTAGT. The CDR3 is 13 residues long. CDR3 bases: TGTGCCAGCAGTGAGGACGGCAACTATGGCTACACCTTC. Protein: CASSEDGNYGYTF.

V usage is TRBV5-4 and J usage is TRBJ2-1; possibly TRBD1 for D (6 bases). The CDR3 runs 13 residues. Germline assignment: CDR1 SGHNT and CDR2 YYREEE (reference sequence). V was trimmed by 4 bases and J by 3 bases, leaving 8 bases between them. This chain's CDR3 is CASSADSYNEQFF. CDR3 coding DNA: TGTGCCAGCAGCGCGGACAGCTACAATGAGCAGTTCTTC. Together with reference TRBV5-4 and TRBJ2-1, the CDR3 gives the full variable domain: ETGVTQSPTHLIKTRGQQVTLRCSSQSGHNTVSWYQQALGQGPQFIFQYYREEENGRGNFPPRFSGLQFPNYSSELNVNALELDDSALYLCASSADSYNEQFFGPGTRLTVL.

CDR3 loop: CASSTGPYQETQYF. Written as DNA, the CDR3 is TGTGCCAGTAGTACGGGTCCGTACCAAGAGACCCAGTACTTC. This chain connects TRBV19 to TRBJ2-5; D not certain. Germline V gene data show CDR1 as LNHDA and CDR2 as SQIVND (reference sequence). There are 14 residues in the CDR3. Trimming cost V 4 bases and J 0 bases, with 9 bases left between them.

The rearrangement links TRBV7-2 to TRBJ1-2; TRBD1 aligns across 7 bases. The germline CDR1 and CDR2 sequences are SGHTA and FQGNSA. V shed 5 bases and J 6 bases; nucleotides not matched to a gene: 15. This CDR3 spans 16 amino acids. For the CDR3, the DNA is TGTGCCAGCAGCGGCCCACAGGGGAAGTTTATCGATGGCTACACCTTC. As protein: CASSGPQGKFIDGYTF.

This clone occurred a few times. V usage is TRBV4-3 and J usage is TRBJ2-7, with D maybe TRBD1 (5 bases). Per the germline V gene, CDR1 is LGHNA and CDR2 is YSLEER. The germline V and J ends were trimmed by 0 bases and 6 bases, with 12 bases remaining between them. The CDR3 runs to 14 residues. DNA for the CDR3: TGCGCCAGCAGCCAAGATCAGGTAGGGGTCGAGCAGTACTTC. Amino acid sequence: CASSQDQVGVEQYF.

The gene calls are TRBV19 and TRBJ1-1, with D unclear. The germline V gene has CDR1 LNHDA and CDR2 SQIVND (reference sequence). This CDR3 has 17 residues. With 5 bases removed from V and 6 bases from J, the gap between germline ends came to 25 bases. In nucleotides, the CDR3 is TGTGCCAGTAGTGCCTTCCGGGCCTCTCAGTCGAGCTCTGAAGCTTTCTTT. As protein: CASSAFRASQSSSEAFF.

V is TRBV29-1 and J is TRBJ1-1; TRBD1 might be the D (5 bases). Trimming shortened V by 8 bases and J by 2 bases, and 9 bases separated the two germline ends. In germline, CDR1 is SQVTM, CDR2 ANQGSEA. There are 11 residues in the CDR3. In DNA form, the CDR3 reads TGCAGCCCGGGGCCTAACACTGAAGCTTTCTTT. This translates into CSPGPNTEAFF.

This clone has just one count. The rearrangement joins TRBV7-3 to TRBJ1-2; possible D gene TRBD1, 6 bases. Trimming pared 0 bases from V and 8 bases from J, leaving 16 bases between. Germline CDR1 is SGHTA and CDR2 is FQGTGA. The CDR3 runs to 15 residues. CDR3 nucleotides: TGTGCCAGCAGCTTAACGGCCGGGGGCGCGAAAGGCTACACCTTC. Amino acid sequence: CASSLTAGGAKGYTF.